The 7 T cell receptor beta chains in this list originate from one sample, sequenced in a study of blood T cell repertoires in COVID-19. Sequencing was performed with immunoSEQ multiplex PCR; in TCRdb, only in-frame clones are kept and a portion is missing. The data contain 200,000 to 300,000 clones, about 85% of them singletons. The specimen was peripheral blood. These receptors were obtained from a woman between 55 and 75 years old with active or convalescent COVID-19.

CDR3 sequence (DNA): TGTGCCAGCAGCTTAGTTGGGGGAGGGCCCCACGAGCAGTACTTC. Translating gives CASSLVGGGPHEQYF. The chain couples TRBV7-2 to TRBJ2-7; 7 bases line up with TRBD2. V lost 1 base to trimming and J lost 5 bases; unmatched junction nucleotides: 8. Germline V gives CDR1 SGHTA, CDR2 FQGNSA. The CDR3 has 15 amino acids. Using reference TRBV7-2 and TRBJ2-7 for the parts outside the CDR3, the full variable domain is GAGVSQSPSNKVTEKGKDVELRCDPISGHTALYWYRQSLGQGLEFLIYFQGNSAPDKSGLPSDRFSAERTGGSVSTLTIQRTQQEDSAVYLCASSLVGGGPHEQYFGPGTRLTVT.

The chain uses TRBV30 and TRBJ2-6; a possible D gene is TRBD2 (6 bases). V lost 8 bases and J lost 0, with 20 bases in between. Germline V lookup: CDR1 GTSNPN, CDR2 SVGIG (reference sequence). The CDR3 length is 17 residues. CDR3 DNA: TGTGCCCATTGGGGCGGGGCCGTTGGCTCTGGGGCCAACGTCCTGACTTTC. Amino acid sequence: CAHWGGAVGSGANVLTF.

This chain uses TRBV2 with TRBJ1-3; D gene unclear. The CDR3 extends over 17 amino acids. Trimming left V 6 bases short and J 0 bases short, with 18 bases between. In germline, CDR1 is SNHLY, CDR2 FYNNEI. Here the CDR3 DNA reads TGTGCCAGCAGCCATTGGACGGAGGACTACTCTGGAAACACCATATATTTT. As protein: CASSHWTEDYSGNTIYF.

The chain recombines TRBV12-3 or TRBV12-4 with TRBJ2-7, with 8 bases aligning to TRBD2. J gave up 4 bases and V 11 bases, and 7 bases lay outside the gene matches. The CDR3 spans 12 residues. CDR3: CASGSGSYEQYF. In DNA form, the CDR3 reads TGTGCCTCGGGCAGCGGGAGTTACGAGCAGTACTTC.

The chain joins TRBV6-2 or TRBV6-3 to TRBJ2-1; D call uncertain. The CDR3 consists of 16 residues. Germline CDR1 and CDR2: MNHEY and SVGEGT. V lost 0 bases to trimming and J lost 2 bases, with 11 bases between them. The CDR3 coding sequence is TGTGCCAGCAGTTACTCAGCCTTAGTTCCCTACAATGAGCAGTTCTTC. It codes for CASSYSALVPYNEQFF.

The rearrangement uses TRBV3-1 (or the pseudogene TRBV3-2) and TRBJ2-7, with a tentative D call TRBD2 (5 bases). The CDR3 has 13 amino acids. Trimming removed 1 base at V and 12 bases at J, with 16 bases between. CDR1 is LGHDT and CDR2 is YNNKEL in the germline V gene (reference sequence). The CDR3 DNA follows: TGTGCCAGCAGCCAAGTCGGAGGTCCCGATCGGTACTTC. Its translation is CASSQVGGPDRYF.

This clone has more than one count but fewer than ten. The V gene is TRBV7-8, the J gene TRBJ2-1; the match to TRBD2 covers 8 bases. The germline V gene has CDR1 SGHVS and CDR2 FQNEAQ. V trimming: 5 bases; J trimming: 0 bases; junction bases outside the gene matches: 3. The CDR3 extends over 15 amino acids. The CDR3 sequence: CASSRSGTSYNEQFF. The CDR3 region has the DNA TGTGCCAGCAGCCGTAGCGGGACCTCCTACAATGAGCAGTTCTTC.